This T cell receptor beta chain was recovered during a study of blood T cell repertoires in COVID-19. About the study: Sample material is recorded as cDNA or gDNA derived from T cells, B-cell-depleted T cells, or PBMCs.

Germline values: CDR1 LNHDA, CDR2 SQIVND (reference sequence). The length of the CDR3 is 14 residues. The J segment lost 3 bases and the V segment lost 7 bases, leaving 8 bases of the junction unmatched. Source study methods: Using reference gene primer amplification, nucleated cell counts were estimated. Profiled with immunoSEQ multiplex PCR; TCRdb holds only in-frame clones, not every one. D and trimming come from the DNA, and the V and J calls and clone size come from that table. The sample records about 39,000 clones, 94% being singletons. The rearrangement links TRBV19 to TRBJ1-1; 7 bases line up with TRBD1. The sample was peripheral blood. The receptor's source is a human donor with active COVID-19. The donor label of this sample is uncertain. The CDR3 nucleotides read TGTGCCAGTACGGAAACAGGGGTCGACACTGAAGCTTTCTTT. Its protein is CASTETGVDTEAFF. Full variable domain (rest looked up from reference TRBV19 and TRBJ1-1): DGGITQSPKYLFRKEGQNVTLSCEQNLNHDAMYWYRQDPGQGLRLIYYSQIVNDFQKGDIAEGYSVSREKKESFPLTVTSAQKNPTAFYLCASTETGVDTEAFFGQGTRLTVV.